This section outlines one T cell receptor beta chain sequence together with its context. Its target is not known. Because the CDR3's place on the DNA is in doubt, the DNA is left out and the CDR3 is given as listed by TCRdb. This record comes from a study of shared clonotypes between healthy human individuals. Overall study findings and caveats: Sorted-subset samples were not fully sequenced, rarefaction indicated. Sharing of clonotypes among donors was expected to vary with sequencing depth.

Germline assignment: CDR1 LNHDA and CDR2 SQIVND (reference sequence). The CDR3 is 13 amino acids long, termini counted. Every donor was a Caucasian adult from Nashville, Tennessee. The assay was immunoSEQ multiplex PCR, and TCRdb's table has in-frame clones only and misses some. The sample lists a few million clones, more than 90% seen once, with around 0.15% in the top ten. The J gene is TRBJ2-1, the V gene TRBV19. The sequenced sample was naive CD4+ T cells sorted from blood. Sample subset: CD45RA+ positively selected. This receptor was obtained from a man between 18 and 29 years old in good health. CDR3 sequence reads: CASSPLWDNEQFF.